This TCR beta chain appears in the sequencing data of a study of T cells in Graves' hyperthyroidism and ophthalmopathy. Study-wide results and limits: Median prediction lead before ophthalmopathy onset was around 7 months with the model.

The CDR3 is 12 amino acids. V was pared by 3 bases and J by 4 bases, with 8 bases between. Germline CDR1 DFQATT, CDR2 SNEGSKA (reference sequence). A lack of ophthalmopathy progression within 18 months defined stable Graves' hyperthyroidism. Thyroid ultrasound, orbital computed tomography, clinical symptoms, and serum thyroxine and TRAb underpinned diagnoses. This clonotype was seen only a few times. The target antigen is unknown. TCR beta CDR3 region amplification was performed from RNA transcripts. A first-round RT-PCR of the TCR CDR3 used the HTBI primer set. TCRdb itself ran the multiplex PCR reads through MiXCR, one entry per CDR3 protein. The sample has under 450,000 distinct CDR3 sequences, approximately 15% seen once.

The sequencing sample was made of blood. The V call is TRBV20-1, the J call TRBJ2-3; D not resolved. This clonotype originated in a woman under 30 with Graves' hyperthyroidism. CDR3 region: CSARAMADTQYF. CDR3 sequence (DNA): TGCAGTGCTAGGGCAATGGCAGATACGCAGTATTTT.